This T cell receptor (beta chain) was captured in a study of T cell responses to AZD1222 COVID-19 vaccine. Study-wide points: Seropositivity was recorded at baseline in only 6 or 7 AZD1222 recipients. Reportedly, nearly half of unique spike TCRs recognized epitopes outside B.1.351/B.1.1.7 mutations.

The method was immunoSEQ multiplex PCR; TCRdb's version includes in-frame clones alone and lacks a portion of them. The table lists 100,000 to 120,000 clones, roughly 92% of them singletons. As regards this clone: Its antigen is still unknown.

Trimming removed 5 bases at V and 5 bases at J, with 6 bases between. There are 11 residues in the CDR3. The sequence was obtained from an adult who received the AZD1222 COVID-19 vaccine. The V and J genes are TRBV12-3 or TRBV12-4 and TRBJ1-1; no firm D call. The source material was peripheral blood, sampled 28 days after the second AZD1222 dose. CDR3 in DNA: TGTGCCAGCAGTCTGATTACTGAAGCTTTCTTT. As protein: CASSLITEAFF.